Following are 8 T cell receptor beta chains from one sample sequenced in a study of chemoradiotherapy in HPV16-positive cancers (dated by TCRdb to 2022 to 2024). The library came from the immunoSEQ multiplex PCR assay. As stored in TCRdb, this immuneACCESS dataset retains in-frame rearrangements with V and J assigned. A fraction of the clones does not appear; measured against another copy, unresolved V genes explain less than half of the discrepancy, and the remainder lacks a known reason. Here the sample has about 1,900 clones; roughly 89% occur a single time. The ten biggest clones cover about 4.8% of the sample. This material consisted of tumor tissue, taken from a patient who underwent chemoradiotherapy. These receptors all come from a human donor with HPV-associated anogenital cancer.

The V call is TRBV4-3, the J call TRBJ1-6; D is perhaps TRBD1 (6 bases). CDR1 and CDR2 from the germline V gene are LGHNA and YSLEER. This CDR3 contains 12 residues. Trimming took off 3 bases at V and 10 bases at J, with 7 bases between the two ends. The CDR3 loop is CASSQQGSPLHF. CDR3 nucleotides: TGCGCCAGCAGCCAGCAGGGGTCACCCCTCCACTTT.

This chain uses TRBV7-9 with TRBJ2-7, with a tentative D call TRBD2 (5 bases). Per germline, CDR1 SEHNR and CDR2 FQNEAQ (reference sequence). CDR3 length: 14 amino acids. The V gene lost 0 bases and the J gene lost 3 bases, with 9 bases spanning the gap. In nucleotides, the CDR3 is TGTGCCAGCAGCTTAGCCGGGGTGAACTACGAGCAGTACGTC. Protein: CASSLAGVNYEQYV.

This chain joins TRBV7-2 and TRBJ1-2, with a weak D call TRBD1 (5 bases). Germline loops: CDR1 SGHTA, CDR2 FQGNSA. This CDR3 is 14 amino acids long. V gave up 0 bases and J gave up 8 bases, with 13 bases separating them. Here the CDR3 reads CASSLASGTGGYTF. The CDR3 DNA reads as TGTGCCAGCAGCTTAGCGTCAGGGACTGGCGGCTACACCTTC.

This clone came up a few times. The J gene is TRBJ1-2, the V gene TRBV19, with 8 bases aligning to TRBD1. With 6 bases clipped from V and 4 bases from J, the junction kept 7 bases outside the gene matches. Per germline, CDR1 LNHDA and CDR2 SQIVND (reference sequence). The CDR3 consists of 14 residues. The DNA of the CDR3 is TGTGCCAGTAGATTAGACAGGGGCGGCTATGGCTACACCTTC. This encodes CASRLDRGGYGYTF.

This rearrangement joins TRBV5-1 to TRBJ1-1, with D perhaps TRBD1 (6 bases). The CDR3 has 14 amino acids. V lost 2 bases and J lost 3, with 11 bases in between. From germline, CDR1 is SGHRS and CDR2 YFSETQ. The CDR3 sequence: CASSLLQGYTEAFF. The CDR3 DNA reads as TGCGCCAGCAGCTTACTACAGGGTTACACTGAAGCTTTCTTT.

The rearrangement links TRBV4-1 to TRBJ2-6, with D possibly being TRBD1 (7 bases). Looked up from germline, CDR1 is MGHRA and CDR2 is YSYEKL. The CDR3 consists of 19 residues. V lost 1 base to trimming and J lost 3 bases, with 19 bases between them. In nucleotides, the CDR3 is TGCGCCAGCAGCCAAGTCCCCAGGGGGGTAATTGGTGGGGCCAACGTCCTGACTTTC. It specifies CASSQVPRGVIGGANVLTF.

The chain couples TRBV4-3 to TRBJ1-2, with a tentative D call TRBD1 (6 bases). Germline CDR1 is LGHNA and CDR2 is YSLEER. The length of the CDR3 is 16 residues. The V end lost 4 bases, the J end lost 4 bases, and 19 bases lay between the germline ends. CDR3 loop: CASSRQLRGEAYGYTF. The CDR3 DNA sequence: TGCGCCAGCAGCCGCCAGTTAAGGGGGGAGGCCTATGGCTACACCTTC.

V and J are TRBV6-4 and TRBJ1-6, with 12 bases fitting TRBD1. CDR3 length: 15 amino acids. J was trimmed by 7 bases and V by 6 bases; bases with no gene match: 4. Germline-derived CDR1 and CDR2 are MRHNA and SNTAGT. Here the CDR3 DNA reads TGTGCCAGCAGCGCCGGGACAGGGGGCAATTCACCCCTCCACTTT. Its translation: CASSAGTGGNSPLHF.